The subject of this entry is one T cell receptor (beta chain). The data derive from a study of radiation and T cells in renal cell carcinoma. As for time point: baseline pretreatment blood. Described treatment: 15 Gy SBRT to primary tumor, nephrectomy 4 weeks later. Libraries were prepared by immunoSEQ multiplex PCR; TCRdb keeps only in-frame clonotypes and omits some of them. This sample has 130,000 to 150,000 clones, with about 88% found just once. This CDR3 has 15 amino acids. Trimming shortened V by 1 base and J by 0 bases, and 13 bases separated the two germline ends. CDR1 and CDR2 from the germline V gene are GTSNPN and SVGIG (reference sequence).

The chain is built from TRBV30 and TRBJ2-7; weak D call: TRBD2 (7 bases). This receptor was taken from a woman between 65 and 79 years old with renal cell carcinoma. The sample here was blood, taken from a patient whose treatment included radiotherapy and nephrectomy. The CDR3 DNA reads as TGTGCCTGGAGTGGGGGGGGGCGAAGCTCCTACGAGCAGTACTTC. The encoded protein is CAWSGGGRSSYEQYF.